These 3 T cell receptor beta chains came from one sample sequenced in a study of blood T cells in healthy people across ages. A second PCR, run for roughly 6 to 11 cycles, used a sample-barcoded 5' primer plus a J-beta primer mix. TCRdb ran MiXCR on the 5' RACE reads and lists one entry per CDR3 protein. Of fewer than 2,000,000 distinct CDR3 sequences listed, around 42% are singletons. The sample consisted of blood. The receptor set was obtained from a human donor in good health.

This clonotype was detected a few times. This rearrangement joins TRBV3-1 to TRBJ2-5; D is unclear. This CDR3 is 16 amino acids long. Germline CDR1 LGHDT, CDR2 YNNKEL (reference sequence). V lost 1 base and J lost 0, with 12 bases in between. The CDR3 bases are TGTGCCAGCAGCCAAGCCCCCCAACCGTACCAAGAGACCCAGTACTTC. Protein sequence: CASSQAPQPYQETQYF.

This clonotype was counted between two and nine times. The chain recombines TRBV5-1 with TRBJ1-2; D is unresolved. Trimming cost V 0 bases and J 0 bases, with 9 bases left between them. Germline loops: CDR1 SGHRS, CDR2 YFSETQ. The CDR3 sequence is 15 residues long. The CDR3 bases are TGCGCCAGCAGCTTGGCGGCGGAAGCTAACTATGGCTACACCTTC. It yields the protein CASSLAAEANYGYTF.

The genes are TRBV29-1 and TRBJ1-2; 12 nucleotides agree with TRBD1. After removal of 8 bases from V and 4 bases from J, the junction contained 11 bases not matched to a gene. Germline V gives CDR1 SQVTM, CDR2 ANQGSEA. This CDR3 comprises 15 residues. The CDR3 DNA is TGCAGCTTCCTCCGGGACAGGGGGCCTAGCTATGGCTACACCTTC. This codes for CSFLRDRGPSYGYTF.